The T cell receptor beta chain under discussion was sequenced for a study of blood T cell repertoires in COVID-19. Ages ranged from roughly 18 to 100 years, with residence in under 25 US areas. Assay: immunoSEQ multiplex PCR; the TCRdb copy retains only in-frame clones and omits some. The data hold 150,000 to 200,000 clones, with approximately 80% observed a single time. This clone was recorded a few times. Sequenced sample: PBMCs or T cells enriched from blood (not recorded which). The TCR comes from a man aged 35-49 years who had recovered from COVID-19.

The CDR3 region has the DNA TGTGCCATCAGTGAGTTTGGGCCGACTAATTCACCCCTCCACTTT. Its protein is CAISEFGPTNSPLHF. V usage is TRBV10-3 and J usage is TRBJ1-6; no clear D. V was cut by 1 base and J by 6 bases, with 10 bases left in between. The CDR3 length is 15 residues. Germline-derived CDR1 and CDR2 are ENHRY and SYGVKD.